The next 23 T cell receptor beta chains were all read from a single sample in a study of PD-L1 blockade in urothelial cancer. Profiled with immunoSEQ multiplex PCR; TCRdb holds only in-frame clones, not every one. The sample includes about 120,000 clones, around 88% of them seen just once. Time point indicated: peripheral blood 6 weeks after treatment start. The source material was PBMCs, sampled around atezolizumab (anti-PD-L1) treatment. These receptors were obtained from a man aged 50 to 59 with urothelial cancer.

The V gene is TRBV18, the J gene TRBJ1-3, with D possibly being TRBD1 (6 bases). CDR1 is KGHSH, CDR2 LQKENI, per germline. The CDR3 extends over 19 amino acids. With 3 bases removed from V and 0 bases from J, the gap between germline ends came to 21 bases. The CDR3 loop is CASSPAKGVGSYSGNTIYF. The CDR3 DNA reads TGTGCCAGCTCACCCGCCAAGGGGGTAGGATCCTACTCTGGAAACACCATATATTTT.

For the CDR3, the DNA is TGCGCCAGCAGCACCCAGACAGGAATTGAAGCTTTCTTT. Protein sequence: CASSTQTGIEAFF. The V gene is TRBV5-1, the J gene TRBJ1-1; D may be TRBD1 (6 bases). CDR3 length equals 13 residues. CDR1 is SGHRS and CDR2 is YFSETQ in the germline V gene. Between the trimmed V and J ends, which lost 4 bases and 7 bases, there was a span of 14 bases.

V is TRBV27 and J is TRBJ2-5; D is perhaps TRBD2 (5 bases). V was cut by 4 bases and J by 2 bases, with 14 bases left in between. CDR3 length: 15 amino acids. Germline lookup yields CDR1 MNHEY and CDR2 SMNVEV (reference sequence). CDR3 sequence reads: CASSSSRAWQETQYF. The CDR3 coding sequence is TGTGCCAGCAGTTCCTCGCGGGCGTGGCAAGAGACCCAGTACTTC.

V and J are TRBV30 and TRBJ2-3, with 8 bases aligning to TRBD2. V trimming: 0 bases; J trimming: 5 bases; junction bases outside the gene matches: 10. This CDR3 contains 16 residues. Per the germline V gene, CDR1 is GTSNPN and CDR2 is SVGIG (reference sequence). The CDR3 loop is CAWSVSSSGFRDTQYF. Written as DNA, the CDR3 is TGTGCCTGGAGTGTATCTTCTAGCGGGTTTCGAGATACGCAGTATTTT.

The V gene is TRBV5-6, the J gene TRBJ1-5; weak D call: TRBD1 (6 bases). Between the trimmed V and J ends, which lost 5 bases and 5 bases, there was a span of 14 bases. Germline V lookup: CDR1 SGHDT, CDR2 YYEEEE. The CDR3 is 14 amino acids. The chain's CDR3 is CASSRTGSHQPQHF. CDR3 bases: TGTGCCAGCAGTCGTACAGGGTCCCATCAGCCCCAGCATTTT.

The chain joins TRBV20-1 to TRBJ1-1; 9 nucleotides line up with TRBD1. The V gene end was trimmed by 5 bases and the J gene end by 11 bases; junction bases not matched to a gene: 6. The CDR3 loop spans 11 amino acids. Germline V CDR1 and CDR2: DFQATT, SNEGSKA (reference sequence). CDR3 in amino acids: CSAGRDRDAFF. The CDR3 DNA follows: TGCAGTGCTGGCCGGGACAGGGACGCTTTCTTT.

The CDR3 DNA reads TGCGCCAGCAGCTTGGAACGGGGGGTTAATGAGCAGTTCTTC. Its protein product is CASSLERGVNEQFF. The chain recombines TRBV5-1 with TRBJ2-1; 7 nucleotides line up with TRBD2. Germline lookup yields CDR1 SGHRS and CDR2 YFSETQ. The CDR3 contains 14 residues. Trimming removed 0 bases from V and 7 bases from J; junction bases left unmatched: 4.

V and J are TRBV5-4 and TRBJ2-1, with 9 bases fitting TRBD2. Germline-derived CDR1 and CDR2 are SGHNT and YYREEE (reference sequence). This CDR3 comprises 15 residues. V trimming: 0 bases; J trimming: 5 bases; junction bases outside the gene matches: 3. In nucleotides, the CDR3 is TGTGCCAGCAGCTTGGGCGCTAGCGGGAACAATGAGCAGTTCTTC. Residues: CASSLGASGNNEQFF.

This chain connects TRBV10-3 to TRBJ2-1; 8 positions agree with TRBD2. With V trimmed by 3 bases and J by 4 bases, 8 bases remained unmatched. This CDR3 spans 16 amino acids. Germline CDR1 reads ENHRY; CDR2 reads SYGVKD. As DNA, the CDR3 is TGTGCCATCAGTGAAGTAACGGGAGGGCAATACAATGAGCAGTTCTTC. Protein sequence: CAISEVTGGQYNEQFF.

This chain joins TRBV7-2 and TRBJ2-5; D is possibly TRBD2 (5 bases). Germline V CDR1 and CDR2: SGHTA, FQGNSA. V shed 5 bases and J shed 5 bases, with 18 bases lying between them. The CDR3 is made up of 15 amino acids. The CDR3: CASSPRTGLGETQYF. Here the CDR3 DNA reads TGTGCCAGCAGCCCAAGGACTGGTCTCGGGGAGACCCAGTACTTC.

Here the CDR3 DNA reads TGCGCCAGCAGCTTGGACAGGCTCTACGAGCAGTACTTC. This encodes CASSLDRLYEQYF. The chain couples TRBV5-1 to TRBJ2-7; D is possibly TRBD1 (5 bases). Germline CDR1 is SGHRS and CDR2 is YFSETQ. The CDR3 extends over 13 amino acids. Trimming left V 0 bases short and J 3 bases short, with 7 bases between.

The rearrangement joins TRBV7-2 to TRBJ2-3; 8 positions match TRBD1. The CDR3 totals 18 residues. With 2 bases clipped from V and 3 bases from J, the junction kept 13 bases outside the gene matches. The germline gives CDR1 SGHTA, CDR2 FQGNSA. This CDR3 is CASSLSPSGGFRTDTQYF. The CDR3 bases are TGTGCCAGCAGCTTATCACCCTCAGGGGGCTTCAGGACAGATACGCAGTATTTT.

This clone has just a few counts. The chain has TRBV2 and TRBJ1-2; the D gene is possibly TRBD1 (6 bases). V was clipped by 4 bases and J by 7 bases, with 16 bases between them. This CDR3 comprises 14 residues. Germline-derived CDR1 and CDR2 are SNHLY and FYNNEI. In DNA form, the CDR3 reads TGTGCCAGCAGTGCCACCAACAGGGTGAGTGGCTACACCTTC. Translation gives CASSATNRVSGYTF. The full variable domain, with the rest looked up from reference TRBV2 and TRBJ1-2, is EPEVTQTPSHQVTQMGQEVILRCVPISNHLYFYWYRQILGQKVEFLVSFYNNEISEKSEIFDDQFSVERPDGSNFTLKIRSTKLEDSAMYFCASSATNRVSGYTFGSGTRLTVV.

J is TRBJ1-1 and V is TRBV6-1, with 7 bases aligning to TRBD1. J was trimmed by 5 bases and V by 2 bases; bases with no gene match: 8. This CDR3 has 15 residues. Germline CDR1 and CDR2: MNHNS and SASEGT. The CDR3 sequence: CASSESRQGLTEAFF. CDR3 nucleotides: TGTGCCAGCAGTGAAAGTCGACAGGGTCTTACTGAAGCTTTCTTT.

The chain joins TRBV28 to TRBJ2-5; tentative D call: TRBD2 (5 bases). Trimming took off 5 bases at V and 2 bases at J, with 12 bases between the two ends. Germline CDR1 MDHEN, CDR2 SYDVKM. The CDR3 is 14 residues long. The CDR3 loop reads CASSPEPGQETQYF. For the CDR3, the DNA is TGTGCCAGCAGTCCCGAGCCGGGGCAAGAGACCCAGTACTTC.

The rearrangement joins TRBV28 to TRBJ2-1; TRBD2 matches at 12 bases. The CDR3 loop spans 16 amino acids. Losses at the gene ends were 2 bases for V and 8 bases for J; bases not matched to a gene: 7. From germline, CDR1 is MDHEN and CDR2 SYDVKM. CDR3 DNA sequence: TGTGCCAGCAGTTTACCTAGCGGGAGGGGAGGTGATGAGCAGTTCTTC. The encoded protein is CASSLPSGRGGDEQFF. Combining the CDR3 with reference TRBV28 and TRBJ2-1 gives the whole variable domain DVKVTQSSRYLVKRTGEKVFLECVQDMDHENMFWYRQDPGLGLRLIYFSYDVKMKEKGDIPEGYSVSREKKERFSLILESASTNQTSMYLCASSLPSGRGGDEQFFGPGTRLTVL.

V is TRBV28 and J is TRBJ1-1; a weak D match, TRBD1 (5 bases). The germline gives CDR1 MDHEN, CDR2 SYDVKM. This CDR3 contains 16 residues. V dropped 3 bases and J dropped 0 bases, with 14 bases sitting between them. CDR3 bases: TGTGCCAGCAGTTTGACCGGGGGTTCTATGAACACTGAAGCTTTCTTT. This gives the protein CASSLTGGSMNTEAFF.

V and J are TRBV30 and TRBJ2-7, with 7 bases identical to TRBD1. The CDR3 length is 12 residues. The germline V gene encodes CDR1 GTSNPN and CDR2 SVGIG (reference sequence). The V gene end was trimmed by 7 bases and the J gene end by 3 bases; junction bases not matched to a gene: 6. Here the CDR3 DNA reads TGTGCCTCCCAGACAGGGAACTACGAGCAGTACTTC. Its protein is CASQTGNYEQYF. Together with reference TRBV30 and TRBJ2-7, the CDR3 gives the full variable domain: SQTIHQWPATLVQPVGSPLSLECTVEGTSNPNLYWYRQAAGRGLQLLFYSVGIGQISSEVPQNLSASRPQDRQFILSSKKLLLSDSGFYLCASQTGNYEQYFGPGTRLTVT.

The CDR3 DNA reads TGTGCCAGCTCACGGAACGTGGGGAGTGGGGCAGATACGCAGTATTTT. Its protein product is CASSRNVGSGADTQYF. The chain recombines TRBV18 with TRBJ2-3; perhaps TRBD2 as D (5 bases). This CDR3 region has 16 residues. CDR1 is KGHSH, CDR2 LQKENI, per germline. The V and J ends lost 4 bases and 4 bases respectively, with 18 bases between them.

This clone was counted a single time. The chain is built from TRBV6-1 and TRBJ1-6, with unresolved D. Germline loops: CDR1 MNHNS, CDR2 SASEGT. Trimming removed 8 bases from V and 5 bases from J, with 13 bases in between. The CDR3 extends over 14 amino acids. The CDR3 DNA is TGTGCCAGCCGTCTAAGTATGGATAATTCACCCCTCCACTTT. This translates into CASRLSMDNSPLHF.

For the CDR3, the DNA is TGTGCCAGCAGCCCGGGACTAGCGGGAGGGCATGAGCAGTTCTTC. This gives the protein CASSPGLAGGHEQFF. The chain employs TRBV5-8 and TRBJ2-1; 16 bases agree with TRBD2. Germline loops: CDR1 SGHTS, CDR2 YDEGEE. Unmatched junction bases numbered 3, after V lost 4 bases and J lost 8 bases. The CDR3 totals 15 residues.

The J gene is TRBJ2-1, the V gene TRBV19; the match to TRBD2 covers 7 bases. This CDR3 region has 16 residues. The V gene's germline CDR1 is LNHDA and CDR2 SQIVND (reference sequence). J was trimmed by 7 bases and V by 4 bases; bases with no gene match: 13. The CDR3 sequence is CASSSRAGMVWNEQFF. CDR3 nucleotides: TGTGCCAGTAGTAGTCGAGCGGGAATGGTCTGGAATGAGCAGTTCTTC.

As DNA, the CDR3 is TGTGCCTGGAGTGTACGGGGTAGCGTTTCCTACGAGCAGTACTTC. This codes for CAWSVRGSVSYEQYF. V usage is TRBV30 and J usage is TRBJ2-7; D might be TRBD2 (5 bases). CDR1 and CDR2 from the germline V gene are GTSNPN and SVGIG (reference sequence). The CDR3 is 15 amino acids. V lost 0 bases and J 1 base, leaving 13 bases between the germline ends. Full variable domain (outside the CDR3, taken from reference TRBV30 and TRBJ2-7): SQTIHQWPATLVQPVGSPLSLECTVEGTSNPNLYWYRQAAGRGLQLLFYSVGIGQISSEVPQNLSASRPQDRQFILSSKKLLLSDSGFYLCAWSVRGSVSYEQYFGPGTRLTVT.